This record concerns one TCR beta chain sequence. The target antigen is unknown. Per germline, CDR1 MNHEY and CDR2 SVGAGI. This CDR3 spans 13 amino acids. V lost 4 bases and J lost 0, with 6 bases in between. PCR was performed a second time for about 6 to 11 cycles using a sample-barcoded 5' primer and a J-beta primer mix. TCRdb analysed the 5' RACE reads with MiXCR anew, one entry per CDR3 protein. The sample lists fewer than 900,000 distinct CDR3 sequences; roughly 43% were seen once. Individuals who donated were healthy Caucasians from Russia aged roughly 6 to 100. Isolation yielded PBMCs, at least 6.5 million per sample, in every case. This record belongs to a study of blood T cells in healthy people across ages. Study results and caveats: Long-lived donors had more naive CD4+ cells and higher diversity than aged donors.

This chain uses TRBV6-5 with TRBJ2-5; D possibly corresponds to TRBD1 (5 bases). The sequenced sample consisted of blood. The source of this sequence is a woman aged 60-75 years in good health. This CDR3 is CASSWGNQETQYF. Here the CDR3 DNA reads TGTGCCAGCAGTTGGGGCAACCAAGAGACCCAGTACTTC.